A selection of T cell receptor beta chains follows, all from one sample in a study of shared clonotypes between healthy human individuals. Some clones are missing from TCRdb's copy, which holds only in-frame ones; the method was immunoSEQ multiplex PCR. Found here are about 820,000 clones, around 92% of them singletons; the top ten hold approximately 25%. What was sequenced was naive CD8+ T cells sorted from blood. The receptors come from a man under 40 in good health. Both conserved end residues are part of each CDR3. The order of the fields is D gene, V gene, J gene, clone size, CDR3 protein, CDR3 DNA. D genes are given only for firm matches. The size entry is marked missing in some rows and otherwise reads once, few, many or a size class.

.	TRBV29-1	TRBJ2-1	once	CSVDGAGPYNEQFF	TGCAGCGTTGACGGGGCAGGTCCCTACAATGAGCAGTTCTTC
TRBD2	TRBV4-1	TRBJ2-1	.	CASSYIAGTGGETSGRAQFF	TGCGCCAGCAGCTACATCGCCGGGACAGGGGGCGAGACTAGCGGGAGGGCGCAGTTCTTC
.	TRBV2	TRBJ2-3	.	CASREGRTDTQYF	TGTGCCAGCAGGGAAGGACGGACAGATACGCAGTATTTT
.	TRBV5-4	TRBJ2-1	.	CASRRREDEQFF	TGTGCCAGCAGGAGAAGGGAGGATGAGCAGTTCTTC
TRBD2	TRBV15	TRBJ2-7	.	CATSRMNTPGLVTYEQYF	TGTGCCACCAGCAGAATGAATACTCCGGGACTAGTGACTTACGAGCAGTACTTC
.	TRBV29-1	TRBJ2-3	.	CSVRDPRSMDTQYF	TGCAGCGTCCGGGACCCCAGATCTATGGATACGCAGTATTTT
.	TRBV4-1	TRBJ2-7	.	CASSRDRATLEQYF	TGCGCCAGCAGCCGGGATAGGGCCACCCTGGAGCAGTACTTC
.	TRBV4-1	TRBJ2-7	.	CASSQAMGMGEQYF	TGCGCCAGCAGCCAAGCTATGGGAATGGGCGAGCAGTACTTC
TRBD2	TRBV5-4	TRBJ2-1	.	CASSLALAGGDEQFF	TGTGCCAGCAGCTTGGCCCTAGCGGGAGGCGATGAGCAGTTCTTC
.	TRBV7-9	TRBJ2-2	.	CASSFGLHTGELFF	TGTGCCAGCAGCTTTGGGCTACACACCGGGGAGCTGTTTTTT
.	TRBV6-5	TRBJ2-1	.	CASTPGGSYNEQFF	TGTGCCAGCACTCCTGGGGGCTCCTACAATGAGCAGTTCTTC
.	TRBV5-6	TRBJ2-4	.	CASSPPRQPIQYF	TGTGCCAGCAGCCCCCCGAGGCAGCCCATTCAGTACTTC
.	TRBV7-9	TRBJ1-5	.	CASSDEQGRGQPQHF	TGTGCCAGCAGTGATGAACAGGGTAGGGGTCAGCCCCAGCATTTT
TRBD1	TRBV19	TRBJ2-2	.	CASREPGQGATGELFF	TGTGCCAGTAGAGAGCCGGGACAGGGGGCAACCGGGGAGCTGTTTTTT
.	TRBV2	TRBJ1-2	.	CASFTGYGYTF	TGTGCCAGCTTTACGGGCTATGGCTACACCTTC
TRBD1	TRBV27	TRBJ2-7	.	CASSPGTGVFEQYF	TGTGCCAGCAGTCCCGGGACAGGGGTATTCGAGCAGTACTTC
TRBD2	TRBV6-1	TRBJ2-7	.	CASTDTSGSYYEQYF	TGTGCCAGCACCGATACTAGCGGGAGTTATTACGAGCAGTACTTC
.	TRBV10-1	TRBJ2-7	few	CASSDNSYEQYF	TGCGCCAGCAGTGACAACTCCTACGAGCAGTACTTC
.	TRBV27	TRBJ2-7	once	CASRNEDAYEQYF	TGTGCCAGCAGAAACGAAGATGCCTACGAGCAGTACTTC
TRBD1	TRBV9	TRBJ2-5	.	CASTPGQILRETQYF	TGTGCCAGCACGCCGGGACAGATCCTTAGAGAGACCCAGTACTTC
.	TRBV28	TRBJ2-3	.	CASSGPGLYTDTQYF	TGTGCCAGCAGTGGACCGGGACTCTACACAGATACGCAGTATTTT
TRBD1	TRBV15	TRBJ2-3	once	CATSSEPKSGTGAAEPGTDTQYF	TGTGCCACCAGCAGTGAACCAAAATCCGGGACAGGGGCTGCAGAGCCGGGTACAGATACGCAGTATTTT
TRBD1	TRBV9	TRBJ1-2	.	CASSVLSESRGRDNYGYTF	TGTGCCAGCAGCGTACTCTCCGAGAGCAGGGGGCGGGATAACTATGGCTACACCTTC
TRBD1	TRBV5-4	TRBJ2-7	once	CASSSLTGTESYEQYF	TGTGCCAGCAGCTCCTTAACCGGGACAGAGTCCTACGAGCAGTACTTC
TRBD1	TRBV7-9	TRBJ1-2	.	CASSLAGTGGYGYTF	TGTGCCAGCAGCTTAGCTGGGACAGGGGGCTATGGCTACACCTTC
.	TRBV6-6	TRBJ1-2	.	CASSYSEALYGYTF	TGTGCCAGCAGTTATTCGGAGGCATTGTATGGCTACACCTTC
.	TRBV5-1	TRBJ2-3	.	CASTPSPGASTDTQYF	TGCGCCAGCACCCCCTCCCCAGGGGCTAGCACAGATACGCAGTATTTT
.	TRBV7-9	TRBJ2-1	.	CASSLGTSVKFF	TGTGCCAGCAGCTTAGGGACATCTGTAAAGTTCTTC
.	TRBV11-2	TRBJ2-7	.	CASSLARGLYEQYF	TGTGCCAGCAGCTTAGCCAGGGGCTTATACGAGCAGTACTTC
.	TRBV7-8	TRBJ2-3	.	CASRRVATSTDTQYF	TGTGCCAGCAGACGGGTCGCGACTAGCACAGATACGCAGTATTTT